This T cell receptor beta chain emerged from a study of spatial heterogeneity in lung cancer. This clonotype ranks as medium-sized. Its antigen is not known. Described time point: sample taken at primary tumor resection. Whole RNA was taken from tumor, nontumor lung or frozen PBMC; it was then sequenced unsorted. TCRdb called the 5' RACE reads again in MiXCR, with one record for every CDR3 protein. The data show approximately 25,000 distinct CDR3 sequences, 5.5% to 7% seen once. Whole-study results and caveats: Compared with follow-up, resection was when ubiquitous expanded tumor TCRs appeared in blood more.

Sequenced here: PBMCs, sampled at surgery. The source is a male donor with early-stage non-small cell lung cancer.

CDR3 residues: CASSFYFRGQRGNTIYF. CDR3 sequence (DNA): TGTGCCAGCAGTTTTTATTTTCGGGGACAGCGTGGAAACACCATATATTTT. The chain uses TRBV28 and TRBJ1-3, with TRBD1 matching over 7 bases. The trim removed 3 bases at V and 3 bases at J, leaving 11 bases unmatched. The CDR3 consists of 17 residues. From germline, CDR1 is MDHEN and CDR2 SYDVKM.